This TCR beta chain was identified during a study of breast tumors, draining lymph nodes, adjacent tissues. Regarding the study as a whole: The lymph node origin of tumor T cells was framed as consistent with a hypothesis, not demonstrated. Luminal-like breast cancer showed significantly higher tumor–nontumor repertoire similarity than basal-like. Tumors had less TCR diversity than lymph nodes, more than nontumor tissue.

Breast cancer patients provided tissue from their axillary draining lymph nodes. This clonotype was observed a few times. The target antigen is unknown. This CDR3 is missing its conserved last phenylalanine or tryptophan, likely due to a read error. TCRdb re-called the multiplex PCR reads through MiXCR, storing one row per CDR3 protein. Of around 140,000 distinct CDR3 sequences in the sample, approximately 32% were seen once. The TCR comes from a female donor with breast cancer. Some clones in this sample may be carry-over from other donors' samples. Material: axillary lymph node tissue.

The CDR3 region is CASSQTGDPLYGYTL. As DNA, the CDR3 is TGCGCCAGCAGCCAGACCGGGGACCCACTCTATGGCTACACCCTC. The chain is built from TRBV4-1 and TRBJ1-2; possible D gene TRBD1, 5 bases. The CDR3 runs to 15 residues. In germline, CDR1 is MGHRA, CDR2 YSYEKL. With 3 bases removed from V and 4 bases from J, the gap between germline ends came to 15 bases.